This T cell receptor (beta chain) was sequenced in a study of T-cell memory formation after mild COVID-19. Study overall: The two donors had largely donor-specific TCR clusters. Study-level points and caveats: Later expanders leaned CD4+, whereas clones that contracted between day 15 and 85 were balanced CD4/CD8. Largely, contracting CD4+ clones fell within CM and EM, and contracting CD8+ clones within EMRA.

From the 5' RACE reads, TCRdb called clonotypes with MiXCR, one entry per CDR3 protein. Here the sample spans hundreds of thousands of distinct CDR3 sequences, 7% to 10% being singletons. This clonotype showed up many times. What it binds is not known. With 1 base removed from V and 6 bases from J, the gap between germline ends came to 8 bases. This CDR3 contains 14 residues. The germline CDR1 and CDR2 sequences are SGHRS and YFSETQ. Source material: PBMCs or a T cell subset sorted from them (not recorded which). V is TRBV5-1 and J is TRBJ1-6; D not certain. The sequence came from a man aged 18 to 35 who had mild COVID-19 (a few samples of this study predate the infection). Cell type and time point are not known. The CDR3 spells CASSLQPSNSPLHF. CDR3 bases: TGCGCCAGCAGCTTGCAACCCTCTAATTCACCCCTCCACTTT.